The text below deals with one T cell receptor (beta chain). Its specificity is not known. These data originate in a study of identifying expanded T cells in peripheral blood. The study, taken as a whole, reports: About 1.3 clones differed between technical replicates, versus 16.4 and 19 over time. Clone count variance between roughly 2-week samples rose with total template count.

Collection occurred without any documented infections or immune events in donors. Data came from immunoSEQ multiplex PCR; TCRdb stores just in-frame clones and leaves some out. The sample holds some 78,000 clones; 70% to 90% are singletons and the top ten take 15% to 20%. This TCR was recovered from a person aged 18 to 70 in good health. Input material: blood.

The CDR3 loop is CASSYDLLPDTQYF. CDR3 nucleotides: TGTGCCAGCAGTTACGACCTCCTCCCAGATACGCAGTATTTT. This chain connects TRBV6-5 to TRBJ2-3; no clear D. This CDR3 spans 14 amino acids. V was shortened by 2 bases and J by 4 bases, with 10 bases between the two germline ends. Per the germline V gene, CDR1 is MNHEY and CDR2 is SVGAGI.